This record concerns one T cell receptor beta chain sequence. An end of the junction differs from the germline gene, which may be a read error. The CDR3 is 15 amino acids. Germline CDR1 and CDR2: SGHAT and FQNNGV. What was amplified from RNA transcripts were TCR beta CDR3 regions. In the first-round RT-PCR of the TCR CDR3, the HTBI primer set was used. TCRdb analysed the multiplex PCR reads with MiXCR anew, one entry per CDR3 protein. The sample gives around 690,000 distinct CDR3 sequences, roughly 17% of which show up once; about a sixth is in the top ten. The data derive from a study of T cells in Graves' hyperthyroidism and ophthalmopathy.

The chain is built from TRBV11-2 and TRBJ2-5, with D maybe TRBD2 (6 bases). This TCR was sampled from a man in his fifties with Graves' hyperthyroidism. The sequenced material came from blood. CDR3 residues: CTSSLGTGVQETPYF. Here the CDR3 DNA reads TGTACCAGCAGCTTGGGGACTGGGGTACAAGAGACCCCGTACTTC.